The clone carrying this T cell receptor beta chain appeared a few times. This record belongs to a study of blood T cells in healthy people across ages. A second about 7 to 11 cycle PCR used barcoded and J-beta primers. MiXCR, run by TCRdb on the 5' RACE reads, gives a single entry per CDR3 protein. The sample has approximately 1,700,000 distinct CDR3 sequences; 35% to 50% are singletons. Per germline, CDR1 MDHEN and CDR2 SYDVKM. This CDR3 spans 14 amino acids. The V gene end was trimmed by 1 base and the J gene end by 8 bases; junction bases not matched to a gene: 5. Sequencing used blood. V is TRBV28 and J is TRBJ2-5; TRBD2 matches 9 bases. The TCR comes from a human donor in good health. The CDR3 here is CASSLYGGGATQYF. In DNA, the CDR3 is TGTGCCAGCAGTTTATACGGCGGGGGGGCAACCCAGTACTTC.